The 27 T cell receptor beta chains below were found in one sample sequenced in a study of early T cells in non-severe SARS-CoV-2 infection. Using its own MiXCR run on the 5' RACE reads, TCRdb lists one record per CDR3 protein. The table records 24,000 or so distinct CDR3 sequences, around 5.8% of them present only once. The sample was whole blood. The receptors here all came from an adult who was a healthcare worker with PCR-confirmed SARS-CoV-2 infection or an uninfected control (not recorded which).

This clonotype was counted ten times or more. This chain connects TRBV10-3 to TRBJ2-3; no firm D call. Trimming shortened V by 2 bases and J by 2 bases, and 14 bases separated the two germline ends. Germline loops: CDR1 ENHRY, CDR2 SYGVKD. The CDR3 has 16 amino acids. CDR3 loop: CAISEPTVPPTDTQYF. For the CDR3, the DNA is TGTGCCATCAGTGAGCCGACGGTACCCCCCACAGATACGCAGTATTTT.

This clonotype was found many times. The V gene is TRBV5-6, the J gene TRBJ2-5; 7 nucleotides align to TRBD1. Germline lookup yields CDR1 SGHDT and CDR2 YYEEEE. V dropped 3 bases and J dropped 1; count of bases not matched to a gene: 6. This CDR3 comprises 15 residues. CDR3 residues: CASSSWGQTQETQYF. The CDR3 DNA reads as TGTGCCAGCAGCTCCTGGGGACAGACCCAAGAGACCCAGTACTTC.

The chain couples TRBV19 to TRBJ2-1; 7 bases are shared with TRBD1. The V gene's germline CDR1 is LNHDA and CDR2 SQIVND (reference sequence). The CDR3 length is 15 residues. Trimming at V came to 4 bases and at J to 5 bases, leaving 8 bases not matched to a gene. The CDR3 reads CASSTPKGADNEQFF. Here the CDR3 DNA reads TGTGCCAGTAGTACGCCGAAGGGGGCTGACAATGAGCAGTTCTTC.

By sample fraction, this clonotype is medium-sized. V gene TRBV25-1 combines with J gene TRBJ1-2; D is unresolved. The V and J ends lost 2 bases and 1 base respectively, with 8 bases between them. The CDR3 consists of 14 residues. Germline V gene lookup returns CDR1 MGHDK and CDR2 SYGVNS. The CDR3 region is CASSEEAHNYGYTF. The DNA of the CDR3 is TGTGCCAGCAGTGAAGAGGCTCATAACTATGGCTACACCTTC.

This clonotype was counted ten times or more. CDR3 in amino acids: CSVRLVGVQETQYF. CDR3 DNA: TGCAGCGTTCGCCTAGTCGGAGTCCAAGAGACCCAGTACTTC. The chain couples TRBV29-1 to TRBJ2-5, with D hard to call. Germline lookup yields CDR1 SQVTM and CDR2 ANQGSEA. V lost 5 bases to trimming and J lost 1 base, with 14 bases between them. The CDR3 is made up of 14 amino acids.

By frequency in the sample, this clonotype is medium-sized. The chain employs TRBV5-4 and TRBJ1-1, with 7 bases identical to TRBD1. Trimming cost V 0 bases and J 11 bases; bases outside gene matches: 7. The CDR3 contains 13 residues. From germline, CDR1 is SGHNT and CDR2 YYREEE (reference sequence). Here the CDR3 DNA reads TGTGCCAGCAGCTTGGACAGGGGATTTTCGGCTTTCTTT. Amino acid sequence: CASSLDRGFSAFF. Complete variable domain (other parts from reference TRBV5-4 and TRBJ1-1): ETGVTQSPTHLIKTRGQQVTLRCSSQSGHNTVSWYQQALGQGPQFIFQYYREEENGRGNFPPRFSGLQFPNYSSELNVNALELDDSALYLCASSLDRGFSAFFGQGTRLTVV.

This clonotype was seen ten or more times. The V and J genes are TRBV6-5 and TRBJ1-5; unclear D gene. Germline V gene data show CDR1 as MNHEY and CDR2 as SVGAGI. The CDR3 consists of 13 residues. V shed 8 bases and J shed 0 bases, with 8 bases lying between them. Here the CDR3 DNA reads TGTGCCAGCTCAGGTTATAGCAATCAGCCCCAGCATTTT. Encoded protein: CASSGYSNQPQHF.

This clonotype was detected a few times. The chain recombines TRBV7-8 with TRBJ1-2, with a weak D call TRBD1 (5 bases). CDR1 and CDR2 (germline): SGHVS, FQNEAQ. The CDR3 sequence is 16 residues long. The ends were cut back, 11 bases at V and 6 bases at J, with 28 bases in the middle. The CDR3 DNA reads as TGTGCCCTCCTTGCCCTCGAGCAGGGAGGTTTAGATGGCTACACCTTC. Translated, it gives CALLALEQGGLDGYTF.

At least ten counts were recorded for this clonotype. The chain links TRBV10-3 to TRBJ1-1, with D possibly TRBD1 on 5 matching bases. The germline CDR1 and CDR2 sequences are ENHRY and SYGVKD. The CDR3 has 16 residues. The V end was cut by 4 bases, the J end by 6 bases, with 21 bases between. CDR3 protein: CAISAPRGEGDPEAFF. The CDR3 region has the DNA TGTGCCATCAGTGCCCCACGGGGGGAGGGAGACCCTGAAGCTTTCTTT.

This clonotype was recorded many times. The V call is TRBV11-2, the J call TRBJ2-7; possibly TRBD2 for D (6 bases). The V end lost 1 base, the J end lost 0 bases, and 7 bases lay between the germline ends. The germline gives CDR1 SGHAT, CDR2 FQNNGV. CDR3 length: 14 residues. CDR3 sequence reads: CASSLGGNSYEQYF. The CDR3 region has the DNA TGTGCCAGCAGCTTAGGCGGGAACTCCTACGAGCAGTACTTC.

This clonotype has at least ten counts. This chain joins TRBV12-3 or TRBV12-4 and TRBJ1-1; D is ambiguous. V gave up 4 bases and J gave up 6 bases, with 12 bases separating them. The CDR3 sequence is 13 residues long. The CDR3 loop is CASSSWDEAEAFF. The CDR3 DNA follows: TGTGCCAGCAGTTCCTGGGATGAGGCTGAAGCTTTCTTT.

The chain employs TRBV20-1 and TRBJ2-3; 9 nucleotides align to TRBD1. This CDR3 is built from 13 residues. Germline CDR1 and CDR2: DFQATT and SNEGSKA (reference sequence). J lost 1 base, V lost 5 bases, and 1 base had no gene match. The CDR3 DNA reads as TGCAGTGCTGGGGACAGGGGCACAGATACGCAGTATTTT. Its protein product is CSAGDRGTDTQYF.

This clonotype has ten or more counts. This chain joins TRBV19 and TRBJ2-3; 9 nucleotides agree with TRBD1. CDR3 length: 19 amino acids. The V segment lost 4 bases and the J segment 2 bases; nucleotides outside the gene matches: 16. CDR1 is LNHDA and CDR2 is SQIVND in the germline V gene (reference sequence). The CDR3 loop reads CASSTLSAGTGKITDTQYF. CDR3 in DNA: TGTGCCAGTAGTACCCTATCCGCCGGGACAGGGAAAATCACAGATACGCAGTATTTT.

Many counts were recorded for this clonotype. The chain has TRBV19 and TRBJ2-6; 7 nucleotides line up with TRBD1. The CDR3 consists of 15 residues. Trimming took 6 bases from V and 1 from J; bases not matched to a gene: 3. The V gene's germline CDR1 is LNHDA and CDR2 SQIVND (reference sequence). In nucleotides, the CDR3 is TGTGCCAGTAGCGGACAGGAATCTGGGGCCAACGTCCTGACTTTC. This codes for CASSGQESGANVLTF.

Ten or more counts support this clonotype. The gene calls are TRBV29-1 and TRBJ2-7, with D possibly TRBD2 on 6 matching bases. V was clipped by 3 bases and J by 3 bases, with 12 bases between them. Germline V gives CDR1 SQVTM, CDR2 ANQGSEA. The CDR3 length is 13 residues. This CDR3 is CSVDGGGLYEQYF. The CDR3 DNA reads as TGCAGCGTTGACGGGGGAGGCCTCTACGAGCAGTACTTC.

This clonotype was seen repeatedly, ten times or more. The chain employs TRBV4-2 and TRBJ1-2; 10 bases are a match to TRBD1. This CDR3 is 17 amino acids long. Per the germline V gene, CDR1 is LGHNA and CDR2 is YNFKEQ. Losses at the gene ends were 3 bases for V and 1 base for J; bases not matched to a gene: 8. The CDR3 protein is CASSQGTGARDNYGYTF. The DNA of the CDR3 is TGTGCCAGCAGCCAGGGGACAGGGGCACGGGATAACTATGGCTACACCTTC.

This sequence joins TRBV11-1 and TRBJ2-7, with TRBD1 matching 9 bases. Germline-derived CDR1 and CDR2 are SGHAT and FQDESV (reference sequence). Trimming removed 4 bases from V and 5 bases from J; junction bases left unmatched: 6. The CDR3 contains 14 residues. The CDR3 loop reads CASSWAGQGNEQYF. CDR3 DNA: TGTGCCAGCAGCTGGGCGGGACAGGGCAACGAGCAGTACTTC.

In this sample, this clonotype turned up many times. This chain uses TRBV28 with TRBJ2-3; D is perhaps TRBD1 or TRBD2 (5 bases each). CDR1 and CDR2 (germline): MDHEN, SYDVKM. This CDR3 has 15 amino acids. The V gene lost 8 bases and the J gene lost 4 bases, with 19 bases spanning the gap. The CDR3 bases are TGTGCCAGCGGAACTGGGGTCCAGGGACCAGATACGCAGTATTTT. It codes for CASGTGVQGPDTQYF.

This clonotype was seen repeatedly, ten times or more. The CDR3, as DNA: TGTGCCAGCAATCCAAGTTCAGGGGGGAGTTCACCCCTCCACTTT. Protein: CASNPSSGGSSPLHF. This sequence joins TRBV27 and TRBJ1-6; TRBD1 aligns across 7 bases. Trimming removed 7 bases from V and 9 bases from J; junction bases left unmatched: 12. Germline V lookup: CDR1 MNHEY, CDR2 SMNVEV (reference sequence). This CDR3 has 15 residues.

The CDR3 DNA sequence: TGTGCCAGCAGTGTCCGGACAGACACTGAAGCTTTCTTT. This sequence encodes CASSVRTDTEAFF. The genes are TRBV6-4 and TRBJ1-1; possibly TRBD1 for D (6 bases). Between the trimmed V and J ends, which lost 4 bases and 3 bases, there was a span of 9 bases. The CDR3 extends over 13 amino acids. Germline V gene lookup returns CDR1 MRHNA and CDR2 SNTAGT.

This clonotype has a count of ten or more. The chain couples TRBV29-1 to TRBJ2-2; no clear D. CDR3 size: 17 residues. The V gene lost 7 bases and the J gene lost 0 bases, with 21 bases spanning the gap. Germline CDR1 SQVTM, CDR2 ANQGSEA. The CDR3 sequence is CSATRPIRGTNTGELFF. DNA for the CDR3: TGCAGCGCAACCAGGCCAATCAGAGGCACGAACACCGGGGAGCTGTTTTTT.

This clonotype has more than one count but fewer than ten. This sequence may be a read error, since a much larger clone differs from it by one base. The chain combines TRBV9 with TRBJ2-2; D is unresolved. The CDR3 has 18 residues. From germline, CDR1 is SGDLS and CDR2 YYNGEE. Trimming removed 4 bases at V and 4 bases at J, with 23 bases between. The DNA for the CDR3 is TGTGCCAGCAGCTCAGAGGTCAGCCCGATTGCGAGCACCGGGGAGCTGTTTTTT. Translated, it gives CASSSEVSPIASTGELFF. Variable domain in full (rest from reference TRBV9 and TRBJ2-2): DSGVTQTPKHLITATGQRVTLRCSPRSGDLSVYWYQQSLDQGLQFLIQYYNGEERAKGNILERFSAQQFPDLHSELNLSSLELGDSALYFCASSSEVSPIASTGELFFGEGSRLTVL.

This chain uses TRBV11-2 with TRBJ2-1; D tentatively reads TRBD1 or TRBD2 (5 bases each). Germline lookup yields CDR1 SGHAT and CDR2 FQNNGV. CDR3 length: 16 amino acids. Trimming removed 2 bases from V and 4 bases from J, with 15 bases in between. CDR3 bases: TGTGCCAGCAGCTTATCCGGGACGGGATGGTACAATGAGCAGTTCTTC. Translation gives CASSLSGTGWYNEQFF.

At least ten counts were recorded for this clonotype. The chain uses TRBV15 and TRBJ1-5; D is unresolved. Germline lookup yields CDR1 LNHNV and CDR2 YYDKDF (reference sequence). Trimming took 0 bases from V and 7 from J, leaving 10 bases between them. The CDR3 runs 14 residues. CDR3 nucleotides: TGTGCCACCAGCAGAGAACCAGTACGGCAGCCCCAGCATTTT. Amino acids: CATSREPVRQPQHF.

This clonotype was observed at least ten times. The V call is TRBV19, the J call TRBJ1-5; TRBD1 agrees at 12 bases. The CDR3 totals 14 residues. Trimming removed 8 bases from V and 7 bases from J; junction bases left unmatched: 6. Per the germline V gene, CDR1 is LNHDA and CDR2 is SQIVND (reference sequence). CDR3 nucleotides: TGTGCCAGTCGAGGGACAGGGGGCAGGCAGCCCCAGCATTTT. It is translated as CASRGTGGRQPQHF.

This clonotype was counted at least ten times. CDR3 region: CSVARSDRAYEQYF. In nucleotides, the CDR3 is TGCAGCGTCGCCCGCTCCGACAGGGCGTACGAGCAGTACTTC. This chain links TRBV29-1 with TRBJ2-7; 7 nucleotides agree with TRBD1. CDR1 and CDR2 (germline): SQVTM, ANQGSEA. Unmatched junction bases numbered 12, after V lost 6 bases and J lost 4 bases. This CDR3 comprises 14 residues.

The chain uses TRBV3-2 and TRBJ1-1; the DNA was not compared with TRBD1, the D call given in the table. TRBV3-2 is given as a pseudogene. The CDR3 length is 16 residues. This CDR3 is CASSRQDSPMNTEAFF. The CDR3 DNA follows: TGTGCCAGCAGCCGCCAGGACAGTCCGATGAACACTGAAGCTTTCTTT.